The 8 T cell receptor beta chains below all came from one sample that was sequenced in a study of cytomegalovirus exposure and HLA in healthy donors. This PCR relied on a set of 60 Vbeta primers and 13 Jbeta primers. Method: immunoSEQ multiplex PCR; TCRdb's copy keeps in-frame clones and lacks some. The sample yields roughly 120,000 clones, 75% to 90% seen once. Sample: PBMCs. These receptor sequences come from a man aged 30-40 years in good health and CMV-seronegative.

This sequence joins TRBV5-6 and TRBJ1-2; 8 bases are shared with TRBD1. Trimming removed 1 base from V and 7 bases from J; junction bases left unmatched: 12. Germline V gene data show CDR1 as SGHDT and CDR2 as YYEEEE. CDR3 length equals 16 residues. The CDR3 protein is CASSLIVEQGVGGYTF. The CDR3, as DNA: TGTGCCAGCAGCTTGATTGTCGAACAGGGGGTAGGTGGCTACACCTTC.

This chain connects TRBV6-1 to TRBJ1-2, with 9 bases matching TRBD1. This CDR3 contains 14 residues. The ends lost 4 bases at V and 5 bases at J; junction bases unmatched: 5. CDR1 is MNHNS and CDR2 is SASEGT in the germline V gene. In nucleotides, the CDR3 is TGTGCCAGCAGTGCGGGACAGGGATTTTATGGCTACACCTTC. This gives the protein CASSAGQGFYGYTF.

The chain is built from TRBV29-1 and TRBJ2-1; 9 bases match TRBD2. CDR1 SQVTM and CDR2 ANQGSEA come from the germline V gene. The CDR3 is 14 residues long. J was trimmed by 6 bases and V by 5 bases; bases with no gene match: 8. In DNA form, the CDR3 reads TGCAGCGTTACTCTTCCTAGCGGGACCAATGAGCAGTTCTTC. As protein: CSVTLPSGTNEQFF.

CDR3 DNA: TGTGCCAGCAGCTCAGGGGGCCGGAATCAGCCCCAGCATTTT. This gives the protein CASSSGGRNQPQHF. V is TRBV28 and J is TRBJ1-5; 8 bases fit TRBD1. V was clipped by 6 bases and J by 4 bases; unmatched bases: 5. CDR1 is MDHEN and CDR2 is SYDVKM in the germline V gene. This CDR3 is 14 amino acids long.

The CDR3 loop is CASSVDGGRTTDTQYF. The CDR3 DNA is TGTGCCAGCAGCGTAGATGGCGGGAGGACAACAGATACGCAGTATTTT. This chain connects TRBV9 to TRBJ2-3; 8 bases line up with TRBD2. This CDR3 is built from 16 residues. Per germline, CDR1 SGDLS and CDR2 YYNGEE. After removal of 0 bases from V and 3 bases from J, the junction contained 6 bases not matched to a gene.

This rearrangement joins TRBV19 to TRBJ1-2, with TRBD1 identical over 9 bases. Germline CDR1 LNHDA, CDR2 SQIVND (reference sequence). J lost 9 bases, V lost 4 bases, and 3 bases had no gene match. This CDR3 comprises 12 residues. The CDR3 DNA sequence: TGTGCCAGTAGTACGGGACAGGGTAGCTACACCTTC. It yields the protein CASSTGQGSYTF.

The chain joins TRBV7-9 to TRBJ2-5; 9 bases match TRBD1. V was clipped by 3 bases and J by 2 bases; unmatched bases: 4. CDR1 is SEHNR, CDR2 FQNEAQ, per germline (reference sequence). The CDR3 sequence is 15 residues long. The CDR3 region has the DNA TGTGCCAGCAGCTTGGGACAGGGTGGACAAGAGACCCAGTACTTC. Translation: CASSLGQGGQETQYF.

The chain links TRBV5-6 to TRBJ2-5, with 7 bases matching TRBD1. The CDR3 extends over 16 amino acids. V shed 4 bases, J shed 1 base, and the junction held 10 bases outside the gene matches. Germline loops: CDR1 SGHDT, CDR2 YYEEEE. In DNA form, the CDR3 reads TGTGCCAGCAGCCCGGGACCGGGACAGCTCCAAGAGACCCAGTACTTC. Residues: CASSPGPGQLQETQYF. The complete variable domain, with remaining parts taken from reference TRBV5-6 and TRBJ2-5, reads DAGVTQSPTHLIKTRGQQVTLRCSPKSGHDTVSWYQQALGQGPQFIFQYYEEEERQRGNFPDRFSGHQFPNYSSELNVNALLLGDSALYLCASSPGPGQLQETQYFGPGTRLLVL.